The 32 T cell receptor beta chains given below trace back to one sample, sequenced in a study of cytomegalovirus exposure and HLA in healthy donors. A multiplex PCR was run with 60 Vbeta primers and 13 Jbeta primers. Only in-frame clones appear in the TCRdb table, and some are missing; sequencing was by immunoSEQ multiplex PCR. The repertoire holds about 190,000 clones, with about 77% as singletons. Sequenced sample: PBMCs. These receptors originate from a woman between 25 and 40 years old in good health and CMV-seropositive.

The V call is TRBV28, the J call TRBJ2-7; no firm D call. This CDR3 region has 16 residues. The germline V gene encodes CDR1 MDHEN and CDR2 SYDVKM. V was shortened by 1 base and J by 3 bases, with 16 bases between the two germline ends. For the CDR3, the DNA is TGTGCCAGCAGTTTATTTCATGCAGCGTATAACTACGAGCAGTACTTC. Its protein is CASSLFHAAYNYEQYF.

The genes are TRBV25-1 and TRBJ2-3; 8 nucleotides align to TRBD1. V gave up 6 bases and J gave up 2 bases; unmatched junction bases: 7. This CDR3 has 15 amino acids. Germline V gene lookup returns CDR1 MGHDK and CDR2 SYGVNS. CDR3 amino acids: CASRDDRGHTDTQYF. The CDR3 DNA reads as TGTGCCAGCAGGGATGACAGGGGCCACACAGATACGCAGTATTTT.

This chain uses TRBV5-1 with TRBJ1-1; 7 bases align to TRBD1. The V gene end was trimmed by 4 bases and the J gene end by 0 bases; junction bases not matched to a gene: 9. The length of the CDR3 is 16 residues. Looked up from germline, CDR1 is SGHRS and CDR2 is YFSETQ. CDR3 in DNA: TGCGCCAGCAGCCGTTCCAGGGGGGACATGAACACTGAAGCTTTCTTT. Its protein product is CASSRSRGDMNTEAFF.

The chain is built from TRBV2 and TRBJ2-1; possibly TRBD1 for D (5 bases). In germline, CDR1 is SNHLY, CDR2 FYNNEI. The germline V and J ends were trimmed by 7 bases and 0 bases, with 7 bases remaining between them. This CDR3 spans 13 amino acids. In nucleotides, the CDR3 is TGTGCCAGCAAAGGGGACTCCTACAATGAGCAGTTCTTC. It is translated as CASKGDSYNEQFF.

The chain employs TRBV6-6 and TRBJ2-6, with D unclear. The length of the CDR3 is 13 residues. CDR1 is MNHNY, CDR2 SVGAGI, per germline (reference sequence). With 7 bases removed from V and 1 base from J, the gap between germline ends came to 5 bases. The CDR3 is CASTPSGANVLTF. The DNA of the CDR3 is TGTGCCAGCACTCCGTCTGGGGCCAACGTCCTGACTTTC.

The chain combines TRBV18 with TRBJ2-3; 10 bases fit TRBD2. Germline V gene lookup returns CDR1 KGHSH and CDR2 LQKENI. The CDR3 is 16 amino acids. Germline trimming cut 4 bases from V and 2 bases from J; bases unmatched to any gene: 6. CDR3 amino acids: CASSRSSGGVTDTQYF. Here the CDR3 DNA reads TGTGCCAGCTCACGTTCAAGCGGGGGGGTCACAGATACGCAGTATTTT.

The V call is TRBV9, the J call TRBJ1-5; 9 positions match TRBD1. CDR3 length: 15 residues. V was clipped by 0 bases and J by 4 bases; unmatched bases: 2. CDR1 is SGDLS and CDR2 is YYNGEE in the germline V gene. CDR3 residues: CASSVETGGNQPQHF. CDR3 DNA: TGTGCCAGCAGCGTAGAGACAGGGGGGAATCAGCCCCAGCATTTT.

CDR3 coding DNA: TGTGCCTGGAGTGAGCTTCGGGAGCAGTACTTC. It is translated as CAWSELREQYF. The V call is TRBV30, the J call TRBJ2-5; tentative D call: TRBD2 (6 bases). In germline, CDR1 is GTSNPN, CDR2 SVGIG (reference sequence). The CDR3 has 11 residues. Trimming took 1 base from V and 11 from J, leaving 11 bases between them.

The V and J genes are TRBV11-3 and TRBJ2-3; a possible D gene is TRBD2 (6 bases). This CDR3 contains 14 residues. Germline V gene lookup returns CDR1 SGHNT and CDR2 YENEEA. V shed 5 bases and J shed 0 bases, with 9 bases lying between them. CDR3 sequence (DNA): TGTGCCAGCAGCCGTGGGACTAGCACAGATACGCAGTATTTT. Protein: CASSRGTSTDTQYF.

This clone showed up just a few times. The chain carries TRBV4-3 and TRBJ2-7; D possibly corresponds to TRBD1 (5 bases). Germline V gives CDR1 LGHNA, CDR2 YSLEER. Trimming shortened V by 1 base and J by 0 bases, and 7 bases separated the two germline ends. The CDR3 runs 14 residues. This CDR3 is CASSQVDSSYEQYF. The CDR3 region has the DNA TGCGCCAGCAGCCAAGTTGACAGCTCCTACGAGCAGTACTTC.

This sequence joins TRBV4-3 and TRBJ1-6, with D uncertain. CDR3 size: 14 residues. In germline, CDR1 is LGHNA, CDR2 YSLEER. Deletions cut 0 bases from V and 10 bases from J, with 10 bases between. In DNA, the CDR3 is TGCGCCAGCAGCCAAGATCCCGGGAGATCACCCCTCCACTTT. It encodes CASSQDPGRSPLHF.

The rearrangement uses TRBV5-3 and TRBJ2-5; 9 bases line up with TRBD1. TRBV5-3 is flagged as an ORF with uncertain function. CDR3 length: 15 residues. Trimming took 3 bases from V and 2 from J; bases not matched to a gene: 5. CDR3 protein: CARSWGTGIQETQYF. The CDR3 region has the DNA TGTGCCAGAAGCTGGGGGACAGGGATACAAGAGACCCAGTACTTC.

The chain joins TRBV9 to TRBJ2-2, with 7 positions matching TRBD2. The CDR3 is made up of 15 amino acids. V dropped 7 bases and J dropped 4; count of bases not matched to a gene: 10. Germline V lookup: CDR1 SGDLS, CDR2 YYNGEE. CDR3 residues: CASGRALDVTGELFF. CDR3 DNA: TGTGCCAGCGGGAGGGCCCTCGATGTCACCGGGGAGCTGTTTTTT.

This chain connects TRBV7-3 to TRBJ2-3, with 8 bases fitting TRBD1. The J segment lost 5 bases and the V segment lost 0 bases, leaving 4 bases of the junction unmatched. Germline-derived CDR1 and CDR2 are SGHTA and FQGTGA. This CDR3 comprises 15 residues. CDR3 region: CASSLTRDRQDTQYF. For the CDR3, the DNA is TGTGCCAGCAGCTTAACCCGGGACAGGCAAGATACGCAGTATTTT.

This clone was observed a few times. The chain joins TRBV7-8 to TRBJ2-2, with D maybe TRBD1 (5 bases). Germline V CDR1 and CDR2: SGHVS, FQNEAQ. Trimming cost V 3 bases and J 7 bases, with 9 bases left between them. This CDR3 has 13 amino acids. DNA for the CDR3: TGTGCCAGCAGCTTGGGGCAGGGCGGGGAGCTGTTTTTT. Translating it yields CASSLGQGGELFF.

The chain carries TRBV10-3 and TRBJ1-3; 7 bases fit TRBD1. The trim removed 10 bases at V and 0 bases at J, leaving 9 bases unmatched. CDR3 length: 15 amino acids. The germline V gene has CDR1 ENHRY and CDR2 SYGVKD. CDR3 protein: CATRQDRSSGNTIYF. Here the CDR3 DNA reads TGTGCCACAAGACAGGACAGGAGCTCTGGAAACACCATATATTTT.

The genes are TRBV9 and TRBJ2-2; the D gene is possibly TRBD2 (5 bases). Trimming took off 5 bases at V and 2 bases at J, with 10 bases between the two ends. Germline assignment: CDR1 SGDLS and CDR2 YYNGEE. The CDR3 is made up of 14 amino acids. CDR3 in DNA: TGTGCCAGCAGTCGGGAACCTAACACCGGGGAGCTGTTTTTT. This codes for CASSREPNTGELFF.

The CDR3 reads CASSVDLNSYNEQFF. CDR3 nucleotide sequence: TGTGCCAGCAGCGTAGACTTAAACTCCTACAATGAGCAGTTCTTC. The V gene is TRBV9, the J gene TRBJ2-1; D unresolved. V was clipped by 0 bases and J by 0 bases, with 7 bases between them. CDR3 length: 15 amino acids. Per germline, CDR1 SGDLS and CDR2 YYNGEE.

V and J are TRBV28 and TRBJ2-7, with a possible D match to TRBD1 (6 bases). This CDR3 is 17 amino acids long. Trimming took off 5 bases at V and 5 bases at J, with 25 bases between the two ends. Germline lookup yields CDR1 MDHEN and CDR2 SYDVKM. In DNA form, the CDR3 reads TGTGCCAGCAGTCTCTGGGGATTAGGCAGGGGAAGGGACGAGCAGTACTTC. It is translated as CASSLWGLGRGRDEQYF.

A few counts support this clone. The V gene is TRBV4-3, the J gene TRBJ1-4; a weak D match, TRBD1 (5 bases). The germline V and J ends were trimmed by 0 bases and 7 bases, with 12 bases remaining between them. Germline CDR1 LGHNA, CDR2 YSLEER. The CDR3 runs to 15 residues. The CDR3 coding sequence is TGCGCCAGCAGCCAAGAAGGGGTCGTGGGTGAAAAACTGTTTTTT. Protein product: CASSQEGVVGEKLFF.

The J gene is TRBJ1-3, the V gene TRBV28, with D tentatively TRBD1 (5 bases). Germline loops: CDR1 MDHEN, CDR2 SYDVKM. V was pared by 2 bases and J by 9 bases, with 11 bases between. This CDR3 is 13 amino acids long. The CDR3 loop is CASSLPGDGTIYF. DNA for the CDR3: TGTGCCAGCAGTTTACCGGGGGATGGCACCATATATTTT.

CDR3 in DNA: TGTGCCAGCAGCTTAGGCGGAGGGACTAGTATAGGGGAGCAGTTCTTC. Protein sequence: CASSLGGGTSIGEQFF. The chain employs TRBV13 and TRBJ2-1, with 8 positions matching TRBD2. CDR1 and CDR2 from the germline V gene are PRHDT and FYEKMQ (reference sequence). Trimming took 0 bases from V and 10 from J; bases not matched to a gene: 11. The CDR3 is 16 amino acids.

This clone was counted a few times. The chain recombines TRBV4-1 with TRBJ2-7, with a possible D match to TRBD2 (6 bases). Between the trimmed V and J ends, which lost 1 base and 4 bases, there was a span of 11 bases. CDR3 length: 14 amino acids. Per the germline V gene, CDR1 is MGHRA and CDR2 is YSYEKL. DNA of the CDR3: TGCGCCAGCAGCCAAGTCGGGAGCTTGTACGAGCAGTACTTC. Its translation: CASSQVGSLYEQYF.

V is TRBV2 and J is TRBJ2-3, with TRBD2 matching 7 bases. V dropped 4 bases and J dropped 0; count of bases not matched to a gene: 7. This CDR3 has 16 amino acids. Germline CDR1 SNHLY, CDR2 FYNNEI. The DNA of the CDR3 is TGTGCCAGCAGTGTGCAACTAGCGTCTAGCACAGATACGCAGTATTTT. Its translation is CASSVQLASSTDTQYF.

The CDR3 bases are TGTGCCAGCAGCCCAACGACAGGGAATAGCAATCAGCCCCAGCATTTT. Amino acids: CASSPTTGNSNQPQHF. The rearrangement uses TRBV2 and TRBJ1-5, with 7 bases lining up with TRBD1. Losses at the gene ends were 6 bases for V and 0 bases for J; bases not matched to a gene: 8. CDR3 size: 16 residues. CDR1 is SNHLY and CDR2 is FYNNEI in the germline V gene.

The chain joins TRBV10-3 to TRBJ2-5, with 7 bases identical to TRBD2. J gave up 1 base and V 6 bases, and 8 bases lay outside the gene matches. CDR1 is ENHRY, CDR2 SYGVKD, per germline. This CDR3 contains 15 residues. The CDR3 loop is CAIRGRDSTQETQYF. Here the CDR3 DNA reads TGTGCCATCAGGGGGAGGGACTCCACCCAAGAGACCCAGTACTTC.

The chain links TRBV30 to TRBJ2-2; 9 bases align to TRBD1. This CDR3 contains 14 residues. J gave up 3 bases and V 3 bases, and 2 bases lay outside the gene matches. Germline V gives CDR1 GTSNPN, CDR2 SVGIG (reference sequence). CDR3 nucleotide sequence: TGTGCCTGGAGGACAGGGGGGTACACCGGGGAGCTGTTTTTT. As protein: CAWRTGGYTGELFF.

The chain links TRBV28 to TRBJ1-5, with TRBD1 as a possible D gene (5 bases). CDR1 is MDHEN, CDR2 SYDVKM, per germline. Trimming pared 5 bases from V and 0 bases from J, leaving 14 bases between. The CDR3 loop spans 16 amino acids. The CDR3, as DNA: TGTGCCAGCAGTCCGACGTGGGGGGGTAGCAATCAGCCCCAGCATTTT. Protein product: CASSPTWGGSNQPQHF.

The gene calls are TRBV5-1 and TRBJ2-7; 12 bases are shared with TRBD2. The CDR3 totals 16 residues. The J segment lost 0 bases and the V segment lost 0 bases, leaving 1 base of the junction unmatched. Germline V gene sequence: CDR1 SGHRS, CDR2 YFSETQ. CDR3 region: CASSLGTSGISYEQYF. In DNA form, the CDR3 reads TGCGCCAGCAGCTTGGGGACTAGCGGGATCTCCTACGAGCAGTACTTC.

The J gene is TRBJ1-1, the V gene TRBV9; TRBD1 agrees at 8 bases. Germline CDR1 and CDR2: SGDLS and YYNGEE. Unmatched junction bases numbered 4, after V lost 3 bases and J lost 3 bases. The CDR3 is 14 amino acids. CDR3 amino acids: CASSATGQDTEAFF. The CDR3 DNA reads TGTGCCAGCAGCGCGACGGGACAGGACACTGAAGCTTTCTTT.

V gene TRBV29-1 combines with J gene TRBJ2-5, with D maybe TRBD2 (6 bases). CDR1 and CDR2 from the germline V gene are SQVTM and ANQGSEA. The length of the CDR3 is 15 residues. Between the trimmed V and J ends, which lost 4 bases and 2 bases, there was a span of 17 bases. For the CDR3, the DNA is TGCAGCGTTGTCCCCGTGATCGGGACTCAAGAGACCCAGTACTTC. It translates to CSVVPVIGTQETQYF.

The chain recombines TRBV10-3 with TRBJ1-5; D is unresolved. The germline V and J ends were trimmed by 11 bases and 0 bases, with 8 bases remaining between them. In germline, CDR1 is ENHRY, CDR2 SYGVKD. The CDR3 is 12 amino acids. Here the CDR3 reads CAATDSNQPQHF. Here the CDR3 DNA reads TGTGCCGCCACAGATAGCAATCAGCCCCAGCATTTT.